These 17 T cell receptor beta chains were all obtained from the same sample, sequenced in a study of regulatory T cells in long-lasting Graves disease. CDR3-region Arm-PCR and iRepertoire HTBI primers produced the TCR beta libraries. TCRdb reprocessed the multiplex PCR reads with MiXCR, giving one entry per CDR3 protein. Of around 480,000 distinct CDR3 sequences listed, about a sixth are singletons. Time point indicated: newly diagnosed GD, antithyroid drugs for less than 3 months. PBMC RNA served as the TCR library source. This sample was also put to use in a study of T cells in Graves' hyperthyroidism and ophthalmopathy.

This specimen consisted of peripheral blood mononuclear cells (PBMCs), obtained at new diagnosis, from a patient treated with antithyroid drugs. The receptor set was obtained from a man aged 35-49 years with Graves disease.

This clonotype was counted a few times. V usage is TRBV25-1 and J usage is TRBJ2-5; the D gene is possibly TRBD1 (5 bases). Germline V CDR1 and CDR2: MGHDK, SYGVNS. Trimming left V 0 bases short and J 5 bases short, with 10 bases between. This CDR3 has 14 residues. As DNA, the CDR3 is TGTGCCAGCAGTGAATATAAGGGGTGGGAGACCCAGTACTTC. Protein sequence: CASSEYKGWETQYF.

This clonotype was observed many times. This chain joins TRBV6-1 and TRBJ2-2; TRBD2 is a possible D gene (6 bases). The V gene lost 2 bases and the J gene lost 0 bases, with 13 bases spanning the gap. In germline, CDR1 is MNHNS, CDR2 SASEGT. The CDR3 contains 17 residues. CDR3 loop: CASSEPLLAANTGELFF. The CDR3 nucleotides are TGTGCCAGCAGTGAACCGTTACTAGCAGCGAACACCGGGGAGCTGTTTTTT.

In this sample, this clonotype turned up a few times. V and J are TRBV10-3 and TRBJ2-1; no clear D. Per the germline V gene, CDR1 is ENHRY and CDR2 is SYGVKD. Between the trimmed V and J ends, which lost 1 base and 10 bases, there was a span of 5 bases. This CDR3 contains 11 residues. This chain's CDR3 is CAISEFPEQFF. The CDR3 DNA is TGTGCCATCAGTGAGTTCCCAGAGCAGTTCTTC.

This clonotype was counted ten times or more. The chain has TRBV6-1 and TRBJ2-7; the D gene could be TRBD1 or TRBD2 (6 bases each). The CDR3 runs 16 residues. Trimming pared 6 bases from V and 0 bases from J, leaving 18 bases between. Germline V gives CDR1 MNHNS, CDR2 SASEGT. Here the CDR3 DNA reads TGTGCCAGCAGATGGGGCCGGGGGCAAAGCTCCTACGAGCAGTACTTC. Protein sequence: CASRWGRGQSSYEQYF.

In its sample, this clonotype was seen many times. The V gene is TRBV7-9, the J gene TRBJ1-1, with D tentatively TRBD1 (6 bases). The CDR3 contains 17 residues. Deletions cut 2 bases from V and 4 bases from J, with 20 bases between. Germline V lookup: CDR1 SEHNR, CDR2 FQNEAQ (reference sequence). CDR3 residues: CASSLRDSQGRGTEAFF. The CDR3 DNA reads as TGTGCCAGCAGCTTACGCGACTCACAGGGTCGGGGCACTGAAGCTTTCTTT.

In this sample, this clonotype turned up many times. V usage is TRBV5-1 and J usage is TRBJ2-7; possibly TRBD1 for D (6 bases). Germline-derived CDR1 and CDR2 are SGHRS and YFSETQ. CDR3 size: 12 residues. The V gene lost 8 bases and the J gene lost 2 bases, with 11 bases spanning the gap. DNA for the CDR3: TGCGCCAGTCGTGGGGACACCTACGAGCAGTACTTC. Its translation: CASRGDTYEQYF.

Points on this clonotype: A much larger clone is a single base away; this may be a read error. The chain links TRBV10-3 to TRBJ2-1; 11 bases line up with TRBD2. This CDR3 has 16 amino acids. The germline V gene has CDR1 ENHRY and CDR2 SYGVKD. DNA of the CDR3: TGTGTCATCAGTGAGTCTCTAGCGGGAGGAATTGATGAGCAGTTCTTC. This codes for CVISESLAGGIDEQFF.

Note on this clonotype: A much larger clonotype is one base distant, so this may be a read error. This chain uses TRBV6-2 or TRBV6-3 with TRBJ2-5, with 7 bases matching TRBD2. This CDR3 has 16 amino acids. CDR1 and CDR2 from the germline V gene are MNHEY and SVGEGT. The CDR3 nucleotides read TGTGCCAGCAATTACGGTGCGTCTAGCGGTCCGAGGTCCCAGTACTTC. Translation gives CASNYGASSGPRSQYF.

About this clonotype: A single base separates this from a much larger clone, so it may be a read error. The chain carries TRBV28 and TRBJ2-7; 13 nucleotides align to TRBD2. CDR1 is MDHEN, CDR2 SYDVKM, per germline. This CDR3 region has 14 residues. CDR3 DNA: TGTGCCGGCAGTAGACTAGCGGGAGGTGAGGAGCAGTACTTC. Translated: CAGSRLAGGEEQYF.

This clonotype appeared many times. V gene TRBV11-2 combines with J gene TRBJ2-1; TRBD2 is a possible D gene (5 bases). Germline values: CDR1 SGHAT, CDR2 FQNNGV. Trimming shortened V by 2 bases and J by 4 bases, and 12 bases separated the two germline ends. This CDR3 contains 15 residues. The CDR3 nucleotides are TGTGCCAGCAGCTTAACGGGGAGACCTTACAATGAGCAGTTCTTC. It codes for CASSLTGRPYNEQFF.

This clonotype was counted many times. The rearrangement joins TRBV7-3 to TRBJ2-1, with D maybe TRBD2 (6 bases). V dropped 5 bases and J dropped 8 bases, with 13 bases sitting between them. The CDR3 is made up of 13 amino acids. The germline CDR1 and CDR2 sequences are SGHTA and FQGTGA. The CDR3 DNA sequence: TGTGCCAGCAGCCGGGACTCCCGGCATGAGCAGTTCTTC. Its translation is CASSRDSRHEQFF.

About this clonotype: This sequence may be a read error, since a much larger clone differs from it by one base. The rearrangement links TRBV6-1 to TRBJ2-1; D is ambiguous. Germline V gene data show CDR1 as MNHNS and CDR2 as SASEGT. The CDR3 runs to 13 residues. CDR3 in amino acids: CASRGSGYSEQFF. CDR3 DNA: TGTGCCAGCAGGGGGTCCGGGTACAGTGAGCAGTTCTTC.

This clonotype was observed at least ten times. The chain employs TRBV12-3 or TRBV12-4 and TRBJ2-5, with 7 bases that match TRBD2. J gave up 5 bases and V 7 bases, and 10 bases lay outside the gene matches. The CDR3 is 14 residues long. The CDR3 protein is CASTSGGGLETQYF. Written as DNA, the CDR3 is TGTGCCAGCACATCTGGGGGAGGGCTGGAGACCCAGTACTTC.

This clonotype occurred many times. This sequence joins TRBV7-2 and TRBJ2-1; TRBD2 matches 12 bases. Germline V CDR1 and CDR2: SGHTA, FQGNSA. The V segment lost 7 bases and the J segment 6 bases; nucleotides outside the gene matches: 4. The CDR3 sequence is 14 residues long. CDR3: CASTGLAGINEQFF. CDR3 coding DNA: TGTGCCAGCACAGGACTAGCGGGAATCAATGAGCAGTTCTTC.

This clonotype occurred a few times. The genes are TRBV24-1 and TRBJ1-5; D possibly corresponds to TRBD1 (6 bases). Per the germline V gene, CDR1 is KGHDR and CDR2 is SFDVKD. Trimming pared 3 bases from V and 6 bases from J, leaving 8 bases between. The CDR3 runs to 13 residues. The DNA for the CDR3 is TGTGCCACCAGTGATGGGGGGCGTCAGCCCCAGCATTTT. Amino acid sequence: CATSDGGRQPQHF.

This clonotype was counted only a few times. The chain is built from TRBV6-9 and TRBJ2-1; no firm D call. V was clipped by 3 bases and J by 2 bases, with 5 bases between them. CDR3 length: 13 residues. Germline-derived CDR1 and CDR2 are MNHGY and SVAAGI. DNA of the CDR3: TGTGCCAGCAGTTACAATCCCTACAATGAGCAGTTCTTC. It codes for CASSYNPYNEQFF.

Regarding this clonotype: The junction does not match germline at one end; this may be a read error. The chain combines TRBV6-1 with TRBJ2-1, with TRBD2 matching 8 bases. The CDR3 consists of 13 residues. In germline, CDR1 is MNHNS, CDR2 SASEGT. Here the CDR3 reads CSSSGSSYNEQFF. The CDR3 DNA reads TGTTCCAGCAGCGGGAGTTCCTACAATGAGCAGTTCTTC.